This T cell receptor beta chain was observed in a study of blood T cell repertoires in COVID-19. Study summary: The United States, Italy and Spain were the sources of the acute and convalescent COVID-19 samples.

This clone was observed a single time. Under the authors' procedure: Amplification of reference gene primers was used by the study to estimate nucleated cell counts. Sequenced by immunoSEQ multiplex PCR; TCRdb stores in-frame clones only, minus some. The V and J calls and clone size were taken over from that table, and D and trimming were inferred from the DNA. Of approximately 100,000 clones listed, 75% to 85% are singletons. Germline CDR1 LGHDT, CDR2 YNNKEL (reference sequence). V shed 3 bases, J shed 5 bases, and the junction held 3 bases outside the gene matches. The CDR3 contains 14 residues. The specimen sequenced was peripheral blood. The V and J genes are TRBV3-1 (or the pseudogene TRBV3-2) and TRBJ1-3; 8 bases are shared with TRBD1. The receptor's source is a woman of 80 years or more with active or convalescent COVID-19. The chain's CDR3 is CASSQGQVRNTIYF. Written as DNA, the CDR3 is TGTGCCAGCAGCCAGGGACAGGTTAGAAACACCATATATTTT.